This TCR beta chain was captured by sequencing in a study of tumor-infiltrating lymphocytes in primary liver carcinoma. Study-wide results and limits: The bulk unsorted samples meant that CD4+ and CD8+ repertoires went uncompared. Lower overlap was observed for tumor-adjacent and tumor-blood pairs relative to tumor region pairs.

For this clonotype: No antigen is known for it.

Total RNA (around 500 ng) served as template for TCR beta cDNA synthesis primed by a constant-region primer. Three-round nested multiplex PCR performed with slightly modified ARM-PCR produced the TCR beta libraries. Primers for the first two PCR rounds were TRBV1-TRBV30 forward primers and a C-beta reverse primer (roughly 10 cycles per round). One entry per CDR3 protein, called by TCRdb with MiXCR from the multiplex PCR reads. This table has approximately 330,000 distinct CDR3 sequences, around three fifths appearing once. The V gene lost 5 bases and the J gene lost 10 bases, with 22 bases spanning the gap. Per germline, CDR1 SGHAT and CDR2 FQNNGV. The CDR3 is made up of 15 amino acids. Germline DNA was also extracted, and blood RNA derived from unsorted whole blood.

Sequences were obtained from peripheral blood. The chain joins TRBV11-2 to TRBJ2-3, with D tentatively TRBD2 (6 bases). The receptor comes from a man in his forties with primary liver carcinoma and hepatitis B virus infection. The CDR3: CASSDRFREADAQYF. CDR3 DNA sequence: TGTGCCAGCAGCGACCGTTTCAGGGAGGCGGATGCGCAGTATTTT.